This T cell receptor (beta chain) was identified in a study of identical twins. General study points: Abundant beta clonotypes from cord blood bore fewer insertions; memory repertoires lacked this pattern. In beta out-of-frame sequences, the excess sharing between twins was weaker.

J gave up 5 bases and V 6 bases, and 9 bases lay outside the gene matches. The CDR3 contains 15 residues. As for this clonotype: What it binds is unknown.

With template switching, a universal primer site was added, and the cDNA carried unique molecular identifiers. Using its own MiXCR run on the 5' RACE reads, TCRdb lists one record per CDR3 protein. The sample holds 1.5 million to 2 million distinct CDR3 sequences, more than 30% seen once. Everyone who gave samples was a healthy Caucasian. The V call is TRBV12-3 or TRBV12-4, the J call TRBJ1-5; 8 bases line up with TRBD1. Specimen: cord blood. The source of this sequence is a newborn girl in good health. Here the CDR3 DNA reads TGTGCCAGCAGGATGACAGGGGCCATAGATCAGCCCCAGCATTTT. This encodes CASRMTGAIDQPQHF.